This passage covers 17 T cell receptor beta chains from one sample sequenced in a study of T cell responses to AZD1222 COVID-19 vaccine. The data were produced by immunoSEQ multiplex PCR, yet TCRdb's version contains in-frame clones alone and is incomplete. Here the sample spans roughly 200,000 clones, around 90% being singletons. The sequencing here drew on peripheral blood, taken 28 days after the second dose of the MenACWY control vaccine. The origin of the receptors is an adult who received the MenACWY meningococcal vaccine as a control.

The rearrangement uses TRBV5-1 and TRBJ2-2, with D possibly matching TRBD2 (5 bases). There are 15 residues in the CDR3. Germline V gene data show CDR1 as SGHRS and CDR2 as YFSETQ. The V end lost 0 bases, the J end lost 2 bases, and 8 bases lay between the germline ends. CDR3 residues: CASSLELDNTGELFF. The CDR3 DNA sequence: TGCGCCAGCAGCTTGGAACTAGACAACACCGGGGAGCTGTTTTTT.

The V and J genes are TRBV7-2 and TRBJ1-6; D unclear. Germline CDR1 and CDR2: SGHTA and FQGNSA. The V gene lost 1 base and the J gene lost 3 bases, with 4 bases spanning the gap. The length of the CDR3 is 14 residues. CDR3 amino acids: CASSLGVYNSPLHF. As DNA, the CDR3 is TGTGCCAGCAGCTTAGGGGTCTATAATTCACCCCTCCACTTT.

About this clone itself: This CDR3 is also generated by other DNA sequences in the sample. The V and J genes are TRBV24-1 and TRBJ1-2; 8 positions agree with TRBD1. V trimming: 4 bases; J trimming: 1 base; junction bases outside the gene matches: 4. The CDR3 is 15 amino acids. Per the germline V gene, CDR1 is KGHDR and CDR2 is SFDVKD. The CDR3 DNA reads TGTGCCACCAGTGACCCAGGACAGGGTAACTATGGCTACACCTTC. Its translation: CATSDPGQGNYGYTF.

CDR3 region: CASSLVGARGNQPQHF. DNA for the CDR3: TGTGCCAGCAGCTTAGTCGGGGCGAGGGGCAATCAGCCCCAGCATTTT. This chain connects TRBV7-8 to TRBJ1-5; possibly TRBD1 for D (5 bases). The CDR3 runs to 16 residues. Trimming stripped 1 base from V and 2 bases from J, with 12 bases between. CDR1 and CDR2 (germline): SGHVS, FQNEAQ.

This sequence joins TRBV3-1 (or the pseudogene TRBV3-2) and TRBJ1-2; no clear D gene. The V end lost 0 bases, the J end lost 4 bases, and 12 bases lay between the germline ends. This CDR3 is built from 15 residues. In germline, CDR1 is LGHDT, CDR2 YNNKEL (reference sequence). CDR3 loop: CASSQDRGGIYGYTF. CDR3 coding DNA: TGTGCCAGCAGCCAAGATCGCGGCGGAATCTATGGCTACACCTTC.

V usage is TRBV30 and J usage is TRBJ1-3; the match to TRBD1 covers 7 bases. Germline loops: CDR1 GTSNPN, CDR2 SVGIG (reference sequence). V lost 1 base and J lost 3; bases outside the gene matches: 3. The CDR3 has 14 residues. CDR3 sequence reads: CAWSDRGGGNTIYF. The CDR3 bases are TGTGCCTGGAGTGACAGGGGAGGTGGAAACACCATATATTTT. Full variable domain (rest looked up from reference TRBV30 and TRBJ1-3): SQTIHQWPATLVQPVGSPLSLECTVEGTSNPNLYWYRQAAGRGLQLLFYSVGIGQISSEVPQNLSASRPQDRQFILSSKKLLLSDSGFYLCAWSDRGGGNTIYFGEGSWLTVV.

V gene TRBV27 combines with J gene TRBJ2-2, with D unclear. This CDR3 has 14 residues. V gave up 0 bases and J gave up 7 bases, with 9 bases separating them. Germline V gene data show CDR1 as MNHEY and CDR2 as SMNVEV (reference sequence). CDR3 coding DNA: TGTGCCAGCAGTTTATCCAGCGCTGGCGGGGAGCTGTTTTTT. Protein: CASSLSSAGGELFF.

The chain links TRBV5-8 to TRBJ1-3; no definite D call. The germline V and J ends were trimmed by 0 bases and 4 bases, with 17 bases remaining between them. Germline V gives CDR1 SGHTS, CDR2 YDEGEE. The length of the CDR3 is 17 residues. CDR3 DNA: TGTGCCAGCAGCTTGGCCCAAGACGGCCCTCACGGAAACACCATATATTTT. Translated: CASSLAQDGPHGNTIYF.

The V gene is TRBV3-1 (or the pseudogene TRBV3-2), the J gene TRBJ2-5; the D gene could be TRBD1 or TRBD2 (5 bases each). V gave up 0 bases and J gave up 5 bases, with 13 bases separating them. CDR3 length: 15 residues. Per germline, CDR1 LGHDT and CDR2 YNNKEL (reference sequence). CDR3 in amino acids: CASSQDGTGTETQYF. The DNA for the CDR3 is TGTGCCAGCAGCCAAGATGGGACGGGGACGGAGACCCAGTACTTC.

The chain combines TRBV5-4 with TRBJ2-7, with 12 bases matching TRBD2. The germline gives CDR1 SGHNT, CDR2 YYREEE (reference sequence). J was trimmed by 7 bases and V by 4 bases; bases with no gene match: 15. The CDR3 length is 17 residues. In nucleotides, the CDR3 is TGTGCCAGCAGCCCCTCTCCCGGACTAGCGGGAAAAGGAGAGCAGTACTTC. Protein: CASSPSPGLAGKGEQYF. Complete variable domain (other parts from reference TRBV5-4 and TRBJ2-7): ETGVTQSPTHLIKTRGQQVTLRCSSQSGHNTVSWYQQALGQGPQFIFQYYREEENGRGNFPPRFSGLQFPNYSSELNVNALELDDSALYLCASSPSPGLAGKGEQYFGPGTRLTVT.

The rearrangement joins TRBV5-1 to TRBJ2-5; 7 nucleotides agree with TRBD2. Germline V gene lookup returns CDR1 SGHRS and CDR2 YFSETQ. The V segment lost 4 bases and the J segment 4 bases; nucleotides outside the gene matches: 7. The CDR3 has 14 residues. This chain's CDR3 is CASSQTIAGETQYF. The CDR3 nucleotides are TGCGCCAGCAGCCAAACTATAGCGGGAGAGACCCAGTACTTC.

The rearrangement joins TRBV19 to TRBJ1-6; D not resolved. The CDR3 has 15 residues. Germline V CDR1 and CDR2: LNHDA, SQIVND (reference sequence). Between the trimmed V and J ends, which lost 2 bases and 6 bases, there was a span of 11 bases. CDR3 sequence reads: CASSIRAEANSPLHF. DNA of the CDR3: TGTGCCAGTAGTATAAGGGCAGAAGCTAATTCACCCCTCCACTTT.

The chain carries TRBV19 and TRBJ1-5; 7 bases align to TRBD1. The CDR3 has 13 residues. Germline assignment: CDR1 LNHDA and CDR2 SQIVND (reference sequence). After removal of 6 bases from V and 6 bases from J, the junction contained 5 bases not matched to a gene. Here the CDR3 DNA reads TGTGCCAGTAGCGTACAGGGGTCTCAGCCCCAGCATTTT. Protein: CASSVQGSQPQHF.

Worth noting for this clone: One end of the junction varies from germline; a read error may be responsible. V usage is TRBV7-9 and J usage is TRBJ2-7; 9 bases are a match to TRBD2. The germline V gene has CDR1 SEHNR and CDR2 FQNEAQ (reference sequence). The CDR3 runs 14 residues. The chain's CDR3 is CASSVAGVAYEQYF. CDR3 DNA: TGTGCCAGCAGCGTAGCGGGAGTGGCCTACGAGCAGTACTTC.

This clone was detected once. V and J are TRBV19 and TRBJ2-2; 13 nucleotides match TRBD2. Germline-derived CDR1 and CDR2 are LNHDA and SQIVND (reference sequence). J lost 3 bases, V lost 7 bases, and 5 bases had no gene match. The CDR3 covers 16 residues. This CDR3 reads CASNHGLAGDTGELFF. The CDR3 region has the DNA TGTGCCAGTAACCACGGACTAGCGGGAGACACCGGGGAGCTGTTTTTT.

The V and J genes are TRBV30 and TRBJ1-5; D unresolved. This CDR3 is built from 13 residues. Germline V gives CDR1 GTSNPN, CDR2 SVGIG (reference sequence). V lost 2 bases to trimming and J lost 4 bases, with 9 bases between them. CDR3 sequence reads: CAWSLMTNQPQHF. The CDR3 nucleotides read TGTGCCTGGAGTTTGATGACTAATCAGCCCCAGCATTTT.

The chain uses TRBV14 and TRBJ2-7, with D maybe TRBD1 (5 bases). The CDR3 runs 14 residues. V lost 3 bases and J 6 bases, leaving 15 bases between the germline ends. Germline assignment: CDR1 SGHDN and CDR2 FVKESK. For the CDR3, the DNA is TGTGCCAGCAGCCACCCCGAAAGTCAGGGCGAGCAGTACTTC. Its translation: CASSHPESQGEQYF.